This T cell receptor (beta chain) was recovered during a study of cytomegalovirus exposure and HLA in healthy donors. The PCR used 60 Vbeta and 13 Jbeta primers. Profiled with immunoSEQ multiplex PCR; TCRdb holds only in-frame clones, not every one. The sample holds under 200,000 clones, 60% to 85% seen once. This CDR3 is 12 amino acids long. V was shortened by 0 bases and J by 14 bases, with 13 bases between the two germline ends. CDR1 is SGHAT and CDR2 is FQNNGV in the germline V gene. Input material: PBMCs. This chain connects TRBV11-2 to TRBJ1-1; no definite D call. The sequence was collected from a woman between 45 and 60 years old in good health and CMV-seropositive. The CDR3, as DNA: TGTGCCAGCAGCTTAGATCATGGGAGATCGTTCTTT. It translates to CASSLDHGRSFF.